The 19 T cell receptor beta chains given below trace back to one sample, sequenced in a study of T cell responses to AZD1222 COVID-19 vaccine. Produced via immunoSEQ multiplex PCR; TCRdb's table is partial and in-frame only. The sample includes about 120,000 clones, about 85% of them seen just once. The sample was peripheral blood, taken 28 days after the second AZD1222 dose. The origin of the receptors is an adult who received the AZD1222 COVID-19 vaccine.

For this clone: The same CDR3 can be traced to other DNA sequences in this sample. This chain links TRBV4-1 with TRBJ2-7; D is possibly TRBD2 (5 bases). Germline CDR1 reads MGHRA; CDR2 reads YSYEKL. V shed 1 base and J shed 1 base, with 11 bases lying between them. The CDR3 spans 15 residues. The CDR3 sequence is CASSQGWTGSYEQYF. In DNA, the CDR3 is TGCGCCAGCAGCCAAGGCTGGACGGGATCCTACGAGCAGTACTTC.

The DNA of the CDR3 is TGTGCCACCAGCAGGGAGACTCTCTCTGGAAACACCATATATTTT. Translating it yields CATSRETLSGNTIYF. The chain recombines TRBV15 with TRBJ1-3; D gene unclear. Germline V gene lookup returns CDR1 LNHNV and CDR2 YYDKDF (reference sequence). The CDR3 length is 15 residues. Trimming took off 3 bases at V and 0 bases at J, with 9 bases between the two ends.

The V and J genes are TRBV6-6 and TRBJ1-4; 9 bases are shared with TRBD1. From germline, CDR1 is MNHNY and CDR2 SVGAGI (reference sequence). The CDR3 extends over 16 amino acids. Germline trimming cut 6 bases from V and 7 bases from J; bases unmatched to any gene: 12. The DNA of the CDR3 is TGTGCCAGCAGAAGAAAAGTGACAGGGGGTTTTGAAAAACTGTTTTTT. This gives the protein CASRRKVTGGFEKLFF.

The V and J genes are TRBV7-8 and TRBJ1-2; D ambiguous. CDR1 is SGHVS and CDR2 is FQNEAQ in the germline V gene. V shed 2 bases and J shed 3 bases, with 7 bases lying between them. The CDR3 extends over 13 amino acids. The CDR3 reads CASSLSTDYGYTF. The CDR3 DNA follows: TGTGCCAGCAGCTTAAGTACCGACTATGGCTACACCTTC.

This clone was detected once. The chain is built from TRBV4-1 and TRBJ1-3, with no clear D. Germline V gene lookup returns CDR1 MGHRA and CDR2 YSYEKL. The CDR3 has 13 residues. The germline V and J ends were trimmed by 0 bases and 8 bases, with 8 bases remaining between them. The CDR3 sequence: CASSQDRMDTIYF. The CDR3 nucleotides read TGCGCCAGCAGCCAAGATCGGATGGACACCATATATTTT.

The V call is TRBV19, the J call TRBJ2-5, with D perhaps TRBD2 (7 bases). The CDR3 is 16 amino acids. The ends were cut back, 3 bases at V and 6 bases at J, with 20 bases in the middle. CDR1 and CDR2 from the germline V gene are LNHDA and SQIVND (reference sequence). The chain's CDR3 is CASSMPERGGRKTQYF. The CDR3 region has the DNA TGTGCCAGTAGTATGCCTGAGAGGGGGGGCCGAAAGACCCAGTACTTC. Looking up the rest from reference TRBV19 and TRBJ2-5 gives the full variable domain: DGGITQSPKYLFRKEGQNVTLSCEQNLNHDAMYWYRQDPGQGLRLIYYSQIVNDFQKGDIAEGYSVSREKKESFPLTVTSAQKNPTAFYLCASSMPERGGRKTQYFGPGTRLLVL.

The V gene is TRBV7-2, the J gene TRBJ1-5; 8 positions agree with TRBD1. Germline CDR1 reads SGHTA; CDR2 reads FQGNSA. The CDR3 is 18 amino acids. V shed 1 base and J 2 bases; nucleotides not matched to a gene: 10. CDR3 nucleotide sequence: TGTGCCAGCAGCTTAGGTGTAGTTACGACAGGGGGCAATCAGCCCCAGCATTTT. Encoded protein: CASSLGVVTTGGNQPQHF.

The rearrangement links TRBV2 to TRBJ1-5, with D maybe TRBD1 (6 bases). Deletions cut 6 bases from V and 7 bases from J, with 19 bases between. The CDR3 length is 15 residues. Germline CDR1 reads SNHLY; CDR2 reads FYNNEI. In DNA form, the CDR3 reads TGTGCCAGCAGAGCCGACAGGACGGCACAGCAGCCCCAGCATTTT. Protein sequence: CASRADRTAQQPQHF.

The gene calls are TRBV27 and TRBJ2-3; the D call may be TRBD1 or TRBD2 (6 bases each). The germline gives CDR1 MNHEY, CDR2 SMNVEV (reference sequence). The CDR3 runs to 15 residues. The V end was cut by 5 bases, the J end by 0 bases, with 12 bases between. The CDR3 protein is CASSARGVSTDTQYF. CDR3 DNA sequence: TGTGCCAGCAGTGCTAGGGGGGTCAGCACAGATACGCAGTATTTT.

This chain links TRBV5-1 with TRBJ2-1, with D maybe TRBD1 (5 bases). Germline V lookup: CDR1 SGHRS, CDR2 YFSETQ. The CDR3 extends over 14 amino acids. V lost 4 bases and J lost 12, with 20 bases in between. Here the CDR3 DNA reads TGCGCCAGCAGCCCAGAAGGAAGGGGTTTACGGCAGTTCTTC. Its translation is CASSPEGRGLRQFF.

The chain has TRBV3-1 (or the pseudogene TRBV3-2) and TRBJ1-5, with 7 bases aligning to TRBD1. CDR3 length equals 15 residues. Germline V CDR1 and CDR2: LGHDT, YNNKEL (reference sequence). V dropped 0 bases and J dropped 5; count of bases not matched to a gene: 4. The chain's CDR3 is CASSQEGQTDQPQHF. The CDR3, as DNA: TGTGCCAGCAGCCAAGAGGGACAGACCGATCAGCCCCAGCATTTT.

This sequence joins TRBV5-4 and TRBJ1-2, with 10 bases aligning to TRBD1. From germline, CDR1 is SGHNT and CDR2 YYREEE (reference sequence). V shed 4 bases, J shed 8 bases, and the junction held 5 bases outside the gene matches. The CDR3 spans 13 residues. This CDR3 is CASSRTGGLGYTF. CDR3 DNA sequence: TGTGCCAGCAGCAGGACAGGGGGTTTAGGCTACACCTTC.

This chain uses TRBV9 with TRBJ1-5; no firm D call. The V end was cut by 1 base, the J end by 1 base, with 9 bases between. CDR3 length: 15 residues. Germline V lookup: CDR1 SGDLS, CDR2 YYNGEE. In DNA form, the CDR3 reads TGTGCCAGCAGCGTAACGGGTGACAGCAATCAGCCCCAGCATTTT. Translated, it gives CASSVTGDSNQPQHF.

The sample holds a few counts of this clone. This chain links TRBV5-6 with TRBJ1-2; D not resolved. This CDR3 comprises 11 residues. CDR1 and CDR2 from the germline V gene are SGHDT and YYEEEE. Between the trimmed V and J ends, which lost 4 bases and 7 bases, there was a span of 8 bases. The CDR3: CASSVGFGYTF. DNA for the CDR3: TGTGCCAGCAGCGTAGGATTTGGCTACACCTTC.

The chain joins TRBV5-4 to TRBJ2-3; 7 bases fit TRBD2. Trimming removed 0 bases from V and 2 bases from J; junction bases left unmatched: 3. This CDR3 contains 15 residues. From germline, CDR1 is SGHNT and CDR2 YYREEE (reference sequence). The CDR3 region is CASSLGLADTDTQYF. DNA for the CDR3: TGTGCCAGCAGCTTGGGGCTAGCGGACACAGATACGCAGTATTTT. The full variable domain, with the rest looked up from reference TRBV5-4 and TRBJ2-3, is ETGVTQSPTHLIKTRGQQVTLRCSSQSGHNTVSWYQQALGQGPQFIFQYYREEENGRGNFPPRFSGLQFPNYSSELNVNALELDDSALYLCASSLGLADTDTQYFGPGTRLTVL.

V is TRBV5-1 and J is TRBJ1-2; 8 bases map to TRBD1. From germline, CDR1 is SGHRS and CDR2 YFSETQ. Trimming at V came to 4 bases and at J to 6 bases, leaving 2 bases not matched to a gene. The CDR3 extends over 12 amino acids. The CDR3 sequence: CASSQQGDGYTF. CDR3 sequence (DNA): TGCGCCAGCAGCCAACAGGGGGATGGCTACACCTTC.

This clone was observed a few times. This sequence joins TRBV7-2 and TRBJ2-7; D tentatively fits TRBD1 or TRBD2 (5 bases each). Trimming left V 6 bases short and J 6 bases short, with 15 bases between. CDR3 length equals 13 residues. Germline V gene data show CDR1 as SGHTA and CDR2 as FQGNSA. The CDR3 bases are TGTGCCAGCAGGAGAGGGGTCGAAAGCGAGCAGTACTTC. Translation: CASRRGVESEQYF. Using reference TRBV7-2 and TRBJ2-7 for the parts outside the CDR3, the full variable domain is GAGVSQSPSNKVTEKGKDVELRCDPISGHTALYWYRQSLGQGLEFLIYFQGNSAPDKSGLPSDRFSAERTGGSVSTLTIQRTQQEDSAVYLCASRRGVESEQYFGPGTRLTVT.

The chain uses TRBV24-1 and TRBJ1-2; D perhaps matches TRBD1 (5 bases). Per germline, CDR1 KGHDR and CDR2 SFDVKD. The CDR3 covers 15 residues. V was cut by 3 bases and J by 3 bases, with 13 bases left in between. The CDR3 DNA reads TGTGCCACCAGTGATGCGAGGGGCGCTCACTATGGCTACACCTTC. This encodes CATSDARGAHYGYTF.

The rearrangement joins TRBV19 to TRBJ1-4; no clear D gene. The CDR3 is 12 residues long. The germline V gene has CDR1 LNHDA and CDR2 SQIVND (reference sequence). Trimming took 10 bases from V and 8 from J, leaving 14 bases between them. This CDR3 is CATAAGDEKLFF. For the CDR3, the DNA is TGTGCCACCGCCGCCGGAGACGAAAAACTGTTTTTT.